A single sample gave rise to the 6 T cell receptor beta chains below, sequenced in a study of regulatory T cells in long-lasting Graves disease. Arm-PCR of CDR3 regions with iRepertoire HTBI primers generated TCR beta libraries. TCRdb reanalysed the multiplex PCR reads using MiXCR and keeps one entry per CDR3 protein. Altogether some 370,000 distinct CDR3 sequences are present, approximately 25% being singletons, with the ten largest covering about 27%. The time point: persistent/refractory GD, antithyroid drugs over 5 years with positive TRAb. The TCR library was prepared using RNA isolated from PBMCs. Material: peripheral blood mononuclear cells (PBMCs), obtained when the disease was refractory, from a patient treated with antithyroid drugs. The receptor set was obtained from a woman aged 40-49 years with Graves disease.

The chain carries TRBV5-4 and TRBJ2-5; unclear D gene. The V gene's germline CDR1 is SGHNT and CDR2 YYREEE (reference sequence). The ends were cut back, 0 bases at V and 2 bases at J, with 11 bases in the middle. This CDR3 is built from 15 residues. The CDR3 DNA reads TGTGCCAGCAGCTTGGTGGGTCTCCTACAAGAGACCCAGTACTTC. It is translated as CASSLVGLLQETQYF.

This clonotype was observed many times. The chain employs TRBV2 and TRBJ2-5, with 10 bases that match TRBD2. V lost 4 bases, J lost 2 bases, and 10 bases stayed unmatched. CDR1 is SNHLY and CDR2 is FYNNEI in the germline V gene. This CDR3 is built from 17 residues. CDR3 amino acids: CASSARLAGILQETQYF. The CDR3 nucleotides read TGTGCCAGCAGTGCGCGACTAGCGGGCATATTACAAGAGACCCAGTACTTC.

This clonotype was observed a handful of times. V usage is TRBV19 and J usage is TRBJ1-1; D is undetermined. The CDR3 has 17 residues. V lost 2 bases, J lost 7 bases, and 23 bases lay in between. From germline, CDR1 is LNHDA and CDR2 SQIVND (reference sequence). The DNA of the CDR3 is TGTGCCAGTAGTATAAACTCAGGTTTCGCTGCTCACATTGAAGCTTTCTTT. Its protein is CASSINSGFAAHIEAFF. The variable domain in full, completed from reference TRBV19 and TRBJ1-1, reads DGGITQSPKYLFRKEGQNVTLSCEQNLNHDAMYWYRQDPGQGLRLIYYSQIVNDFQKGDIAEGYSVSREKKESFPLTVTSAQKNPTAFYLCASSINSGFAAHIEAFFGQGTRLTVV.

A few counts support this clonotype. V gene TRBV6-1 combines with J gene TRBJ1-4; D possibly corresponds to TRBD1 (6 bases). V lost 3 bases, J lost 2 bases, and 7 bases lay in between. CDR1 MNHNS and CDR2 SASEGT come from the germline V gene. This CDR3 has 14 amino acids. The CDR3 is CASSDRGTNEKLFF. Here the CDR3 DNA reads TGTGCCAGCAGTGACAGGGGTACTAATGAAAAACTGTTTTTT.

This clonotype was found a few times. The chain has TRBV3-1 and TRBJ2-1; 10 bases agree with TRBD2. The CDR3 contains 16 residues. J lost 7 bases, V lost 0 bases, and 6 bases had no gene match. The germline V gene has CDR1 LGHDT and CDR2 YNNKEL (reference sequence). The CDR3 reads CASSQDRASGRNEQFF. The CDR3, as DNA: TGTGCCAGCAGCCAAGATAGGGCTAGCGGGAGAAATGAGCAGTTCTTC.

This chain connects TRBV30 to TRBJ1-4; tentative D call: TRBD1 (5 bases). V was pared by 3 bases and J by 10 bases, with 15 bases between. The CDR3 contains 13 residues. Germline CDR1 is GTSNPN and CDR2 is SVGIG (reference sequence). Here the CDR3 reads CAWREGSLGKLFF. DNA for the CDR3: TGTGCCTGGAGGGAGGGGTCGTTAGGAAAACTGTTTTTT.